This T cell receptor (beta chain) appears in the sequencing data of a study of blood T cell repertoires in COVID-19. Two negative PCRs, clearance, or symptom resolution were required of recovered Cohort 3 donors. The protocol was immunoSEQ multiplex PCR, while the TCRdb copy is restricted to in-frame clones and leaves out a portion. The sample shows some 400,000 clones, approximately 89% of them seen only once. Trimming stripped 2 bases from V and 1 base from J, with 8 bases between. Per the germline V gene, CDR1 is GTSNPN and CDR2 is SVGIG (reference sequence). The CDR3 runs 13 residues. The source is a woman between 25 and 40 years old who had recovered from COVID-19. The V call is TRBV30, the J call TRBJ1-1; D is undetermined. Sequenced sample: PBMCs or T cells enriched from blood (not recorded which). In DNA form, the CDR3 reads TGTGCCTGGAGTTACAGACAGAACACTGAAGCTTTCTTT. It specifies CAWSYRQNTEAFF.